Below, 25 T cell receptor beta chains from the same sample are listed, as sequenced in a study of T cell repertoires in cytomegalovirus infection. TCRdb passed the reads through MiXCR, listing each CDR3 protein once. The sample lists fewer than 900,000 distinct CDR3 sequences, 29% occurring once. Their target antigens are unknown. Material: cultured CD8+ T cells from PBMCs, obtained from culture after CMV antigen stimulation. These TCRs come from a human donor in good health (CMV status not recorded). Some clones in this sample may be carry-over from other donors' samples.

In regard to this clonotype: This may be a read error, as it is one base from a much larger clone. The chain recombines TRBV7-8 with TRBJ1-5; D gene ambiguous. This CDR3 comprises 16 residues. Germline V gives CDR1 SGHVS, CDR2 FQNEAQ. Trimming pared 4 bases from V and 1 base from J, leaving 14 bases between. The CDR3 region is CASSSPKGRSNQPQHF. Here the CDR3 DNA reads TGTGCCAGCAGCTCACCTAAGGGCAGGAGCAATCAGCCCCAGCATTTT.

Many counts were recorded for this clonotype. The chain uses TRBV7-2 and TRBJ2-5, with D possibly TRBD1 on 6 matching bases. Germline CDR1 SGHTA, CDR2 FQGNSA. The CDR3 runs 15 residues. Trimming stripped 5 bases from V and 5 bases from J, with 18 bases between. The CDR3 DNA is TGTGCCAGCAGCATCAGGGGACATCATTGGGAGACCCAGTACTTC. Its translation is CASSIRGHHWETQYF.

In its sample, this clonotype was seen a few times. The V call is TRBV5-4, the J call TRBJ2-1, with D maybe TRBD1 (6 bases). This CDR3 is 18 amino acids long. CDR1 is SGHNT and CDR2 is YYREEE in the germline V gene (reference sequence). Trimming pared 3 bases from V and 0 bases from J, leaving 19 bases between. The CDR3 DNA follows: TGTGCCAGCAGCTCCCGGGACATAGTATATGGCTCCTACAATGAGCAGTTCTTC. Amino acid sequence: CASSSRDIVYGSYNEQFF. Drawing the rest from reference TRBV5-4 and TRBJ2-1, the complete variable domain is ETGVTQSPTHLIKTRGQQVTLRCSSQSGHNTVSWYQQALGQGPQFIFQYYREEENGRGNFPPRFSGLQFPNYSSELNVNALELDDSALYLCASSSRDIVYGSYNEQFFGPGTRLTVL.

This clonotype has a count of ten or more. J is TRBJ2-1 and V is TRBV7-2, with D possibly called TRBD1 or TRBD2 (5 bases each). V lost 5 bases to trimming and J lost 2 bases, with 16 bases between them. This CDR3 spans 16 amino acids. Germline values: CDR1 SGHTA, CDR2 FQGNSA. The CDR3 DNA is TGTGCCAGCAGCCCCCGGGACCCAGATACCTACAATGAGCAGTTCTTC. Translating gives CASSPRDPDTYNEQFF.

CDR3 in DNA: TGCAGTGCTAGAGACCGACCTTCAGGGTTGACCGGGGAGCTGTTTTTT. As protein: CSARDRPSGLTGELFF. This chain uses TRBV20-1 with TRBJ2-2; tentative D call: TRBD1 (5 bases). The CDR3 contains 16 residues. Trimming took off 0 bases at V and 5 bases at J, with 16 bases between the two ends. Germline loops: CDR1 DFQATT, CDR2 SNEGSKA (reference sequence).

The chain recombines TRBV6-5 with TRBJ1-5; D unresolved. The CDR3 sequence is 14 residues long. Germline V gene sequence: CDR1 MNHEY, CDR2 SVGAGI. V lost 5 bases to trimming and J lost 0 bases, with 8 bases between them. Here the CDR3 reads CASSPHGSNQPQHF. CDR3 in DNA: TGTGCCAGCAGTCCTCATGGTAGCAATCAGCCCCAGCATTTT.

The chain combines TRBV20-1 with TRBJ2-1, with D perhaps matching TRBD2 (5 bases). The germline V and J ends were trimmed by 3 bases and 0 bases, with 12 bases remaining between them. Germline V gene data show CDR1 as DFQATT and CDR2 as SNEGSKA (reference sequence). The CDR3 runs to 15 residues. CDR3 DNA: TGCAGTGCTAGGGCAGCGGAAAACTCCTACAATGAGCAGTTCTTC. Protein sequence: CSARAAENSYNEQFF.

This chain uses TRBV19 with TRBJ1-1, with D uncertain. The CDR3 is 14 residues long. V was pared by 8 bases and J by 5 bases, with 18 bases between. In germline, CDR1 is LNHDA, CDR2 SQIVND (reference sequence). The CDR3 nucleotides are TGTGCCAGTGTACAAATCGTGGAGAGGACTGAAGCTTTCTTT. Translation gives CASVQIVERTEAFF.

The chain is built from TRBV7-8 and TRBJ1-1, with 7 bases matching TRBD1. The germline V gene encodes CDR1 SGHVS and CDR2 FQNEAQ. The CDR3 is 18 amino acids. J was trimmed by 0 bases and V by 2 bases; bases with no gene match: 12. CDR3 amino acids: CASSLTTGSGLMNTEAFF. CDR3 sequence (DNA): TGTGCCAGCAGCTTAACGACAGGGAGTGGCCTTATGAACACTGAAGCTTTCTTT.

The chain's CDR3 is CASSSQGAWEQFF. The CDR3, as DNA: TGTGCCAGCAGCTCTCAGGGGGCCTGGGAGCAGTTCTTC. The V call is TRBV7-6, the J call TRBJ2-1, with 8 bases lining up with TRBD1. V shed 4 bases and J 10 bases; nucleotides not matched to a gene: 6. Per the germline V gene, CDR1 is SGHVS and CDR2 is FNYEAQ. CDR3 length: 13 amino acids.

The chain carries TRBV27 and TRBJ2-1; possibly TRBD1 or TRBD2 for D (5 bases each). Per the germline V gene, CDR1 is MNHEY and CDR2 is SMNVEV (reference sequence). Trimming removed 5 bases at V and 6 bases at J, with 14 bases between. The CDR3 is 14 residues long. For the CDR3, the DNA is TGTGCCAGCAGTCTAGGGCTGGGGGTCAATGAGCAGTTCTTC. This encodes CASSLGLGVNEQFF.

The chain carries TRBV4-1 and TRBJ1-1, with D tentatively TRBD1 (6 bases). This CDR3 is 16 amino acids long. In germline, CDR1 is MGHRA, CDR2 YSYEKL. Trimming took 0 bases from V and 1 from J, leaving 12 bases between them. CDR3 loop: CASSQDPGEGNTEAFF. CDR3 bases: TGCGCCAGCAGCCAAGATCCAGGGGAGGGGAACACTGAAGCTTTCTTT.

This clonotype was recorded a few times. This rearrangement joins TRBV12-3 or TRBV12-4 to TRBJ1-2, with D unclear. The V end was cut by 3 bases, the J end by 5 bases, with 7 bases between. The CDR3 consists of 12 residues. CDR3 sequence: CASSFGVYGYTF. In DNA form, the CDR3 reads TGTGCCAGCAGTTTCGGGGTTTATGGCTACACCTTC.

This clonotype was recorded once. The chain recombines TRBV27 with TRBJ2-7; D not certain. Germline CDR1 and CDR2: MNHEY and SMNVEV (reference sequence). V lost 8 bases and J 9 bases, leaving 8 bases between the germline ends. The CDR3 has 9 amino acids. The CDR3 DNA follows: TGTGCCAGCGGTAATTGGCAGTACGTC. This sequence encodes CASGNWQYV.

This clonotype appeared a few times. The rearrangement links TRBV2 to TRBJ1-2; the D is unclear. Trimming took off 2 bases at V and 4 bases at J, with 8 bases between the two ends. This CDR3 region has 13 residues. Germline loops: CDR1 SNHLY, CDR2 FYNNEI. CDR3: CASSERRAYGYTF. The CDR3 nucleotides are TGTGCCAGCAGTGAAAGGCGGGCCTATGGCTACACCTTC. The complete variable domain, with remaining parts taken from reference TRBV2 and TRBJ1-2, reads EPEVTQTPSHQVTQMGQEVILRCVPISNHLYFYWYRQILGQKVEFLVSFYNNEISEKSEIFDDQFSVERPDGSNFTLKIRSTKLEDSAMYFCASSERRAYGYTFGSGTRLTVV.

This clonotype was counted at least ten times. The genes are TRBV12-3 or TRBV12-4 and TRBJ1-2, with TRBD1 as a possible D gene (5 bases). The CDR3 runs 17 residues. The V gene lost 3 bases and the J gene lost 2 bases, with 19 bases spanning the gap. CDR3 residues: CASSFRQRLPSNYGYTF. CDR3 DNA sequence: TGTGCCAGCAGTTTTAGACAGCGCCTCCCCTCCAACTATGGCTACACCTTC.

This chain connects TRBV6-8 to TRBJ2-3; D gene ambiguous. The CDR3 loop spans 14 amino acids. The V end lost 6 bases, the J end lost 0 bases, and 10 bases lay between the germline ends. The germline gives CDR1 MNHGY, CDR2 SAAAGT. The DNA of the CDR3 is TGTGCCAGCAGCTGGCGCCAGAGCACAGATACGCAGTATTTT. Its translation: CASSWRQSTDTQYF.

The genes are TRBV9 and TRBJ1-2, with D tentatively TRBD1 (6 bases). Per the germline V gene, CDR1 is SGDLS and CDR2 is YYNGEE. Deletions cut 3 bases from V and 2 bases from J, with 14 bases between. The CDR3 length is 15 residues. CDR3 protein: CASSARTGTNYGYTF. The CDR3 DNA is TGTGCCAGCAGCGCCCGGACCGGGACAAACTATGGCTACACCTTC.

The chain joins TRBV6-2 or TRBV6-3 to TRBJ1-2, with D possibly matching TRBD1 (6 bases). V gave up 7 bases and J gave up 2 bases, with 17 bases separating them. The CDR3 covers 15 residues. Looked up from germline, CDR1 is MNHEY and CDR2 is SVGEGT. Here the CDR3 DNA reads TGTGCCAGCATCGGAGGAGGGGGACCGAACTATGGCTACACCTTC. Protein: CASIGGGGPNYGYTF.

The chain links TRBV5-4 to TRBJ1-2; D gene unclear. CDR1 is SGHNT and CDR2 is YYREEE in the germline V gene (reference sequence). This CDR3 has 12 amino acids. V was clipped by 5 bases and J by 8 bases, with 13 bases between them. CDR3 coding DNA: TGTGCCAGCAGGGGGATCTCTCAAGGCTACACCTTC. This sequence encodes CASRGISQGYTF.

The rearrangement links TRBV7-9 to TRBJ1-5, with D tentatively TRBD1 (5 bases). The V gene's germline CDR1 is SEHNR and CDR2 FQNEAQ (reference sequence). The V end was cut by 4 bases, the J end by 1 base, with 14 bases between. This CDR3 spans 16 amino acids. The CDR3 coding sequence is TGTGCCAGCAGCTCATGGGAGGGACCGAGCAATCAGCCCCAGCATTTT. It translates to CASSSWEGPSNQPQHF.

The table lists this clonotype with a few counts. The chain is built from TRBV7-9 and TRBJ2-1; D gene ambiguous. The germline gives CDR1 SEHNR, CDR2 FQNEAQ (reference sequence). V lost 2 bases and J lost 7, with 9 bases in between. The CDR3 sequence is 13 residues long. CDR3 sequence (DNA): TGTGCCAGCAGCTTAAGCCAACCAAATGAGCAGTTCTTC. Amino acids: CASSLSQPNEQFF.

This clonotype was detected a few times. The chain couples TRBV7-9 to TRBJ2-5; 7 positions match TRBD1. The germline gives CDR1 SEHNR, CDR2 FQNEAQ (reference sequence). This CDR3 has 14 residues. V lost 3 bases and J lost 0; bases outside the gene matches: 1. The CDR3 DNA follows: TGTGCCAGCAGCTTCGGACAGGACCAAGAGACCCAGTACTTC. Translated, it gives CASSFGQDQETQYF.

Only a few counts were recorded for this clonotype. The rearrangement joins TRBV14 to TRBJ2-3; TRBD2 aligns across 8 bases. CDR3 length: 16 amino acids. Germline V gene data show CDR1 as SGHDN and CDR2 as FVKESK. Trimming removed 3 bases from V and 6 bases from J; junction bases left unmatched: 11. DNA of the CDR3: TGTGCCAGCAGCCACCTGAGCGGGGGCCCTGGGGATACGCAGTATTTT. Protein product: CASSHLSGGPGDTQYF.

The sample holds many counts of this clonotype. The chain couples TRBV7-9 to TRBJ2-1; D might be TRBD2 (5 bases). CDR3 size: 14 residues. V lost 2 bases, J lost 5 bases, and 10 bases lay in between. Germline V gene sequence: CDR1 SEHNR, CDR2 FQNEAQ (reference sequence). DNA of the CDR3: TGTGCCAGCAGCTTAACCGGGGTCGACAATGAGCAGTTCTTC. Protein sequence: CASSLTGVDNEQFF.